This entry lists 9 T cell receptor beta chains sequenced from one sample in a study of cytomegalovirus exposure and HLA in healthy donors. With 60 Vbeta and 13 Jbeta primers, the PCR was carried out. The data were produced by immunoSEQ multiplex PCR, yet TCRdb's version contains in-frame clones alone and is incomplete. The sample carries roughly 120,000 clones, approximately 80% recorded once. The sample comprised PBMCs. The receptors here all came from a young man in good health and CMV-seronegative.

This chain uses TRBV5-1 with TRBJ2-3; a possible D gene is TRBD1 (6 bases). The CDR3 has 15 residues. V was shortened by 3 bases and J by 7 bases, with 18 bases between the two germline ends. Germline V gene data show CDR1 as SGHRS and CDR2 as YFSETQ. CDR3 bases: TGCGCCAGCAGCTCCAACGACAGGAAAGGGCATACGCAGTATTTT. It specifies CASSSNDRKGHTQYF.

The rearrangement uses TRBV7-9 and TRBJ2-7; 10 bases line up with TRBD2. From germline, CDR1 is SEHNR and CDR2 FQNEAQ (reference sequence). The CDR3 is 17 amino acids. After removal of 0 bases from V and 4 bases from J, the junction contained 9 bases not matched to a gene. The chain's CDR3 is CASSLAAGTSDYYEQYV. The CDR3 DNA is TGTGCCAGCAGCTTAGCGGCCGGGACTAGCGACTATTACGAGCAGTACGTC.

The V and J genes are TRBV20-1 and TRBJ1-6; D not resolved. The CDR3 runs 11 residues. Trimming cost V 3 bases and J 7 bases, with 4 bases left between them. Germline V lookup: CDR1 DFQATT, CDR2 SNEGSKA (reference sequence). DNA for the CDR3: TGCAGTGCTAGGGCAAATTCACCCCTCCACTTT. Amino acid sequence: CSARANSPLHF.

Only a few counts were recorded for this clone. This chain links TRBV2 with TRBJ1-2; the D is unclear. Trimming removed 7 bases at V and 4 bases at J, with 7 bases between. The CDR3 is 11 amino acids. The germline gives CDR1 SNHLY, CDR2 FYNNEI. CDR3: CASTGFYGYTF. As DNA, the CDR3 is TGTGCCAGCACAGGTTTCTATGGCTACACCTTC.

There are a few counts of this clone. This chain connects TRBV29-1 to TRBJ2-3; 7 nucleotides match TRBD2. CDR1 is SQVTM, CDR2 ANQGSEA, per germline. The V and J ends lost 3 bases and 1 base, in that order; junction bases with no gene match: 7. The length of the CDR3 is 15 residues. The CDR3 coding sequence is TGCAGCGTTGACGGGGGGAGAGGTGGCACAGATACGCAGTATTTT. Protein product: CSVDGGRGGTDTQYF.

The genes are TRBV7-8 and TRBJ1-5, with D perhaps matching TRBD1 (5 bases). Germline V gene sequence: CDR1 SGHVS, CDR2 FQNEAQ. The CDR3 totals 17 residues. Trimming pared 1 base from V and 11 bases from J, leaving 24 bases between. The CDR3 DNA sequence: TGTGCCAGCAGCTTAGGGGGGGGGAGTAGGGCTCAAGGGGCCCAGCATTTT. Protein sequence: CASSLGGGSRAQGAQHF.

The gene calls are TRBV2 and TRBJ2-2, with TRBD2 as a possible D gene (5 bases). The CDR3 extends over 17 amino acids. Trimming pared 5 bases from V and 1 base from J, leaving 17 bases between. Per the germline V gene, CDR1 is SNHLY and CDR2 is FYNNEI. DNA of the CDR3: TGTGCCAGCAGTTTCCGGGGTCGGCGAAGGAACACCGGGGAGCTGTTTTTT. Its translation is CASSFRGRRRNTGELFF. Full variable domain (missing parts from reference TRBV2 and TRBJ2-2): EPEVTQTPSHQVTQMGQEVILRCVPISNHLYFYWYRQILGQKVEFLVSFYNNEISEKSEIFDDQFSVERPDGSNFTLKIRSTKLEDSAMYFCASSFRGRRRNTGELFFGEGSRLTVL.

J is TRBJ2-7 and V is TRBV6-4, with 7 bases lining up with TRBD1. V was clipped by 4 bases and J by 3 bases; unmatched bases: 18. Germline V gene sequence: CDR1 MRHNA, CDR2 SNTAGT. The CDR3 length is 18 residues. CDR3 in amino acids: CASSAPNLRGRFDYEQYF. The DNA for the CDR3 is TGTGCCAGCAGTGCGCCAAACTTGAGGGGGCGCTTTGACTACGAGCAGTACTTC.

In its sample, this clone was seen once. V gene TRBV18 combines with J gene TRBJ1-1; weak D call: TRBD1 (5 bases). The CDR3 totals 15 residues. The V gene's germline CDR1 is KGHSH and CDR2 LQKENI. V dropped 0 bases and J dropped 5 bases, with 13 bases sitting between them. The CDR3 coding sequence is TGTGCCAGCTCACCACCGGGGGGGTCGGGGACTGAAGCTTTCTTT. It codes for CASSPPGGSGTEAFF.